This TCR beta chain was documented in a study of blood T cell repertoires in COVID-19. Overall study context: From T cells, B-cell-depleted T cells, or PBMCs came the material, which was cDNA or gDNA.

Study members were between about 18 and 100 years old and lived in 24 US regions. This CDR3 has 14 residues. Germline V lookup: CDR1 MNHEY, CDR2 SMNVEV (reference sequence). V lost 1 base, J lost 5 bases, and 4 bases stayed unmatched. TCRdb keeps only in-frame clones here, not all; method: immunoSEQ multiplex PCR. The sample carries approximately 280,000 clones, 85% to 90% recorded once. The origin of this receptor is a woman aged 55-70 years who had recovered from COVID-19. Sequences were obtained from PBMCs or T cells enriched from blood (not recorded which). V gene TRBV27 combines with J gene TRBJ2-5; 7 bases map to TRBD1. In DNA form, the CDR3 reads TGTGCCAGCAGTTTATTAGGCAGGGGGGAGACCCAGTACTTC. Amino acid sequence: CASSLLGRGETQYF.